This T cell receptor beta chain was identified in a study of shared clonotypes between healthy human individuals. Study in general: A few men and a couple of women, aged 18 to 49, were donors.

Trimming removed 2 bases from V and 4 bases from J; junction bases left unmatched: 6. The CDR3 runs 15 residues. Germline CDR1 and CDR2: GTSNPN and SVGIG (reference sequence). Several immunoSEQ plates received, in even portions, the genomic DNA of each subset. Using immunoSEQ multiplex PCR, the repertoire was profiled, and TCRdb retains in-frame clones only, with some absent. The sample lists hundreds of thousands of clones; roughly 83% were seen once. Unsorted samples used about 90 million PBMCs for genomic DNA. This sequence originates from a woman between 40 and 50 years old in good health. Some clones in this sample may be carry-over from other donors' samples. This chain links TRBV30 with TRBJ2-3, with 10 bases that match TRBD2. Sequencing input: PBMCs. This CDR3 is CAWSPGTSEADTQYF. Written as DNA, the CDR3 is TGTGCCTGGAGTCCCGGGACTAGCGAAGCAGATACGCAGTATTTT.